These 18 T cell receptor beta chains were all obtained from the same sample, sequenced in a study of cytomegalovirus exposure and HLA in healthy donors. The table came from immunoSEQ multiplex PCR; TCRdb's copy has only in-frame clones and leaves some out. The profile shows approximately 300,000 clones, 86% of them singletons. The specimen sequenced was PBMCs. The receptors here all came from a young woman in good health and CMV-seronegative.

This clone occurred a few times. This sequence joins TRBV30 and TRBJ1-2; a possible D gene is TRBD1 (6 bases). The CDR3 sequence is 12 residues long. The V end was cut by 2 bases, the J end by 8 bases, with 12 bases between. CDR1 is GTSNPN and CDR2 is SVGIG in the germline V gene (reference sequence). CDR3 nucleotide sequence: TGTGCCTGGAGTTACGGGGGGCAAGGCTACACCTTC. This codes for CAWSYGGQGYTF.

This chain links TRBV4-2 with TRBJ2-7; the match to TRBD2 covers 12 bases. Germline CDR1 LGHNA, CDR2 YNFKEQ. This CDR3 is 16 amino acids long. V shed 5 bases and J 4 bases; nucleotides not matched to a gene: 9. Here the CDR3 reads CASSNPLAGGTYEQYF. CDR3 DNA sequence: TGTGCCAGCAGCAATCCACTAGCGGGAGGCACGTACGAGCAGTACTTC.

The chain links TRBV27 to TRBJ2-1; 11 positions agree with TRBD2. The CDR3 is 14 amino acids. Germline lookup yields CDR1 MNHEY and CDR2 SMNVEV (reference sequence). With 5 bases clipped from V and 8 bases from J, the junction kept 5 bases outside the gene matches. CDR3 residues: CASSETSGSDEQFF. CDR3 coding DNA: TGTGCCAGCAGTGAAACTAGCGGGAGCGATGAGCAGTTCTTC.

This clone was seen a few times. The chain's CDR3 is CSVESGPGGYTF. The CDR3 DNA sequence: TGCAGCGTTGAAAGTGGCCCAGGTGGCTACACCTTC. The V and J genes are TRBV29-1 and TRBJ1-2; D gene ambiguous. Germline V gives CDR1 SQVTM, CDR2 ANQGSEA. This CDR3 contains 12 residues. The V and J ends lost 2 bases and 7 bases respectively, with 11 bases between them.

The V gene is TRBV6-6, the J gene TRBJ2-1; 8 positions agree with TRBD2. CDR1 is MNHNY, CDR2 SVGAGI, per germline (reference sequence). V dropped 2 bases and J dropped 5; count of bases not matched to a gene: 8. This CDR3 has 16 amino acids. DNA of the CDR3: TGTGCCAGCAGTTACGGCGAGCGGGAGTTCCACAATGAGCAGTTCTTC. Amino acid sequence: CASSYGEREFHNEQFF.

V gene TRBV7-9 combines with J gene TRBJ2-2; a possible D gene is TRBD1 (5 bases). The CDR3 consists of 12 residues. Deletions cut 5 bases from V and 6 bases from J, with 7 bases between. The germline gives CDR1 SEHNR, CDR2 FQNEAQ (reference sequence). The CDR3 coding sequence is TGTGCCAGCAGCACAGGTTCCGGGGAGCTGTTTTTT. Encoded protein: CASSTGSGELFF. Combining the CDR3 with reference TRBV7-9 and TRBJ2-2 gives the whole variable domain DTGVSQNPRHKITKRGQNVTFRCDPISEHNRLYWYRQTLGQGPEFLTYFQNEAQLEKSRLLSDRFSAERPKGSFSTLEIQRTEQGDSAMYLCASSTGSGELFFGEGSRLTVL.

CDR3 DNA: TGTGCCAGCAGAACAGGGACATTGAACACTGAAGCTTTCTTT. Amino acids: CASRTGTLNTEAFF. The chain joins TRBV28 to TRBJ1-1; weak D call: TRBD1 (6 bases). Between the trimmed V and J ends, which lost 6 bases and 0 bases, there was a span of 11 bases. The V gene's germline CDR1 is MDHEN and CDR2 SYDVKM. The CDR3 length is 14 residues.

The J gene is TRBJ1-2, the V gene TRBV6-5; D unclear. Trimming pared 2 bases from V and 2 bases from J, leaving 15 bases between. CDR3 size: 16 residues. Germline assignment: CDR1 MNHEY and CDR2 SVGAGI. The CDR3 bases are TGTGCCAGCAGTTACGCACGAGTCGAGTCAAACTATGGCTACACCTTC. Translating it yields CASSYARVESNYGYTF.

The chain links TRBV6-1 to TRBJ1-3; no clear D. V lost 1 base to trimming and J lost 5 bases, with 18 bases between them. The CDR3 has 17 amino acids. The V gene's germline CDR1 is MNHNS and CDR2 SASEGT. CDR3 bases: TGTGCCAGCAGTGAAGATAATCTCGCTATTACCCGAAACACCATATATTTT. Translation: CASSEDNLAITRNTIYF.

V and J are TRBV2 and TRBJ2-1; maybe TRBD2 (5 bases). The V gene lost 7 bases and the J gene lost 1 base, with 14 bases spanning the gap. CDR1 is SNHLY, CDR2 FYNNEI, per germline. The CDR3 sequence is 15 residues long. The CDR3 DNA sequence: TGTGCCAGCACCCTGGGAGTGGGATCCTACAATGAGCAGTTCTTC. This sequence encodes CASTLGVGSYNEQFF.

This chain connects TRBV5-1 to TRBJ2-1; possibly TRBD2 for D (5 bases). Trimming left V 4 bases short and J 1 base short, with 6 bases between. Germline values: CDR1 SGHRS, CDR2 YFSETQ. The CDR3 length is 13 residues. The CDR3 sequence is CASSPGSYNEQFF. The CDR3 nucleotides are TGCGCCAGCAGCCCGGGGTCCTACAATGAGCAGTTCTTC.

V gene TRBV28 combines with J gene TRBJ2-7, with a tentative D call TRBD2 (6 bases). V was shortened by 2 bases and J by 2 bases, with 16 bases between the two germline ends. The germline V gene encodes CDR1 MDHEN and CDR2 SYDVKM. CDR3 length: 16 amino acids. The CDR3 here is CASSLTPSGLAYEQYF. The CDR3 coding sequence is TGTGCCAGCAGTTTAACTCCCAGCGGGCTGGCCTACGAGCAGTACTTC. The whole variable domain, remainder taken from reference TRBV28 and TRBJ2-7, is DVKVTQSSRYLVKRTGEKVFLECVQDMDHENMFWYRQDPGLGLRLIYFSYDVKMKEKGDIPEGYSVSREKKERFSLILESASTNQTSMYLCASSLTPSGLAYEQYFGPGTRLTVT.

This clone was recorded only once. The genes are TRBV9 and TRBJ1-5; D is possibly TRBD1 (6 bases). CDR1 and CDR2 from the germline V gene are SGDLS and YYNGEE. The CDR3 is 14 residues long. V lost 1 base, J lost 6 bases, and 11 bases lay in between. In DNA form, the CDR3 reads TGTGCCAGCAGCGTATCAGGGGAAGGTCAGCCCCAGCATTTT. Protein: CASSVSGEGQPQHF. The entire variable domain, with the rest obtained from reference TRBV9 and TRBJ1-5, is as follows: DSGVTQTPKHLITATGQRVTLRCSPRSGDLSVYWYQQSLDQGLQFLIQYYNGEERAKGNILERFSAQQFPDLHSELNLSSLELGDSALYFCASSVSGEGQPQHFGDGTRLSIL.

The chain combines TRBV7-3 with TRBJ2-3, with TRBD2 matching 7 bases. This CDR3 spans 18 amino acids. CDR1 and CDR2 from the germline V gene are SGHTA and FQGTGA. The junction had 20 bases not matched to a gene; V was cut back by 5 bases and J by 6 bases. CDR3 nucleotides: TGTGCCAGCAGCCAAAGAGGGGAGGGCTACTTGAGAGTTGATACGCAGTATTTT. Its translation is CASSQRGEGYLRVDTQYF.

The chain combines TRBV7-2 with TRBJ2-1, with a tentative D call TRBD2 (5 bases). Deletions cut 2 bases from V and 2 bases from J, with 7 bases between. The CDR3 is 14 amino acids. Germline-derived CDR1 and CDR2 are SGHTA and FQGNSA. The CDR3 reads CASSLSGAYNEQFF. DNA of the CDR3: TGTGCCAGCAGCTTAAGCGGAGCCTACAATGAGCAGTTCTTC.

V gene TRBV9 combines with J gene TRBJ1-1, with D unclear. The CDR3 contains 11 residues. Per germline, CDR1 SGDLS and CDR2 YYNGEE. Deletions cut 0 bases from V and 14 bases from J, with 11 bases between. The CDR3 DNA is TGTGCCAGCAGCGTAGTTACAGCACCCTTCTTT. Its translation: CASSVVTAPFF. The complete variable domain, with remaining parts taken from reference TRBV9 and TRBJ1-1, reads DSGVTQTPKHLITATGQRVTLRCSPRSGDLSVYWYQQSLDQGLQFLIQYYNGEERAKGNILERFSAQQFPDLHSELNLSSLELGDSALYFCASSVVTAPFFGQGTRLTVV.

The chain has TRBV28 and TRBJ2-7; D might be TRBD2 (6 bases). This CDR3 is 15 amino acids long. Trimming pared 5 bases from V and 0 bases from J, leaving 14 bases between. Germline V gene lookup returns CDR1 MDHEN and CDR2 SYDVKM. CDR3 region: CASSAHGGSSYEQYF. DNA of the CDR3: TGTGCCAGCAGTGCCCACGGGGGTAGCTCCTACGAGCAGTACTTC.

The rearrangement joins TRBV7-2 to TRBJ2-1; 10 bases match TRBD1. Germline loops: CDR1 SGHTA, CDR2 FQGNSA. The CDR3 covers 15 residues. V was clipped by 5 bases and J by 10 bases; unmatched bases: 11. Written as DNA, the CDR3 is TGTGCCAGCAGCCCAGGGACAGGGGTGCTAGGGGAGCAGTTCTTC. This encodes CASSPGTGVLGEQFF.